This TCR beta chain emerged from a study of identical twins. Study-level findings and limits: Insertions were reduced in abundant cord blood beta clonotypes but not in memory repertoires.

With template switching, a universal primer site was added, and the cDNA carried unique molecular identifiers. Each CDR3 protein gets one entry after TCRdb re-called the 5' RACE reads with MiXCR. The repertoire has about 100,000 distinct CDR3 sequences, about 6% of them found once; the top ten carry less than 15%. This clonotype was seen ten or more times. What it binds is unknown. The V gene's germline CDR1 is DFQATT and CDR2 SNEGSKA (reference sequence). V lost 6 bases, J lost 2 bases, and 4 bases stayed unmatched. This CDR3 has 14 residues. Input material: memory T cells sorted from blood. This sequence joins TRBV20-1 and TRBJ2-3; 11 nucleotides agree with TRBD2. The receptor was derived from a woman aged 45-60 years in good health. CDR3 DNA sequence: TGCAGTGCCCCTAGCGGGAGGACCACAGATACGCAGTATTTT. This sequence encodes CSAPSGRTTDTQYF.